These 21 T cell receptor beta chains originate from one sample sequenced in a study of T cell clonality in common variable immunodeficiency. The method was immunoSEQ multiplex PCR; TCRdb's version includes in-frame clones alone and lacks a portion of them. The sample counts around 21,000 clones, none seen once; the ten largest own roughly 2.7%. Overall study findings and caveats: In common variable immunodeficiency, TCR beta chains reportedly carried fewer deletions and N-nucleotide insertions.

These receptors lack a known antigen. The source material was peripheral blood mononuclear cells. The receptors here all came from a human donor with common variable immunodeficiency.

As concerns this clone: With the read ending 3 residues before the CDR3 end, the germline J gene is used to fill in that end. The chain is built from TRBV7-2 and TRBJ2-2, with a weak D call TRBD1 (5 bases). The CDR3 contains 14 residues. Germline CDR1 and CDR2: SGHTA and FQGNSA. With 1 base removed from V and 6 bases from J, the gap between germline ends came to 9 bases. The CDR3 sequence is CASSLGGAAGELFF. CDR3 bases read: TGTGCCAGCAGCTTAGGGGGCGCGGCCGGGGAG. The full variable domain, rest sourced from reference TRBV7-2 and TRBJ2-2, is GAGVSQSPSNKVTEKGKDVELRCDPISGHTALYWYRQSLGQGLEFLIYFQGNSAPDKSGLPSDRFSAERTGGSVSTLTIQRTQQEDSAVYLCASSLGGAAGELFFGEGSRLTVL.

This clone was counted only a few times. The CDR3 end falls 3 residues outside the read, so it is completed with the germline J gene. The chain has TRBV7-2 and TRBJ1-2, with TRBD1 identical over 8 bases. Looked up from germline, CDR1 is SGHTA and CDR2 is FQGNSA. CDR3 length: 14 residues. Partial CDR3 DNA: TGTGCCAGCAGCTTTCAGGGGGCGTCGTTCGGC. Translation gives CASSFQGASFG. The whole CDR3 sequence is CASSFQGASFGYTF.

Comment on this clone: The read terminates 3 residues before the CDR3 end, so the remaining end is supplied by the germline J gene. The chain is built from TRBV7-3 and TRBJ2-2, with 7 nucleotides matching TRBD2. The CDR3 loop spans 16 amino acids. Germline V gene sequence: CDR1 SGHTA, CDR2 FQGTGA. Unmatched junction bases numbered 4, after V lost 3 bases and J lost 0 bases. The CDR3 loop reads CASSFGGTTNTGELFF. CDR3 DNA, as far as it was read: TGTGCCAGCAGCTTCGGCGGGACTACGAACACCGGGGAG.

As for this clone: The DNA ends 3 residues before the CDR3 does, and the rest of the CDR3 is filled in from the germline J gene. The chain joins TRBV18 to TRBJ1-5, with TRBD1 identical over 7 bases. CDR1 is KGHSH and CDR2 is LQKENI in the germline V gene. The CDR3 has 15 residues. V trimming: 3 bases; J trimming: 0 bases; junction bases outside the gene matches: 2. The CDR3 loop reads CASSPDRSSNQPQHF. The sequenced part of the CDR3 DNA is TGTGCCAGCTCACCGGACAGGAGTAGCAATCAGCCC. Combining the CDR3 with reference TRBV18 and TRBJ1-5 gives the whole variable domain NAGVMQNPRHLVRRRGQEARLRCSPMKGHSHVYWYRQLPEEGLKFMVYLQKENIIDESGMPKERFSAEFPKEGPSILRIQQVVRGDSAAYFCASSPDRSSNQPQHFGDGTRLSIL.

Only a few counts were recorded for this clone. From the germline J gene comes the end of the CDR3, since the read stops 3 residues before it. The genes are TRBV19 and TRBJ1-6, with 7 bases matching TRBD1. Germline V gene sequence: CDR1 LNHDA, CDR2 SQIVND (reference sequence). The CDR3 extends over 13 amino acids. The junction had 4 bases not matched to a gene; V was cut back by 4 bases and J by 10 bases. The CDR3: CASSNTGESPLHF. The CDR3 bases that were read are TGTGCCAGTAGTAACACAGGGGAGTCACCC.

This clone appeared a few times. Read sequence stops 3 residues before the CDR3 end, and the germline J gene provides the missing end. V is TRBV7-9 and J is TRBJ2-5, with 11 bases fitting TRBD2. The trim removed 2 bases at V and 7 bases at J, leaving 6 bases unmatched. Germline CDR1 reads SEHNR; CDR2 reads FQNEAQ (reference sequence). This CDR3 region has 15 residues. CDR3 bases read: TGTGCCAGCAGCTTAACGACTAGCGGGATTGGGACC. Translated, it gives CASSLTTSGIGT. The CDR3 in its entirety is CASSLTTSGIGTQYF.

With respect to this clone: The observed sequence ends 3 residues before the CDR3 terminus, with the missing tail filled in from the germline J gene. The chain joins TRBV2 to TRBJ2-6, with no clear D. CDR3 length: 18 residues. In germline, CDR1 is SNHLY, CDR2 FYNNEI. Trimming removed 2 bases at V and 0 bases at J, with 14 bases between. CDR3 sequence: CASSEFQELSSGANVLTF. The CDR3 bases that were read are TGTGCCAGCAGTGAATTTCAGGAGCTTAGCTCTGGGGCCAACGTC.

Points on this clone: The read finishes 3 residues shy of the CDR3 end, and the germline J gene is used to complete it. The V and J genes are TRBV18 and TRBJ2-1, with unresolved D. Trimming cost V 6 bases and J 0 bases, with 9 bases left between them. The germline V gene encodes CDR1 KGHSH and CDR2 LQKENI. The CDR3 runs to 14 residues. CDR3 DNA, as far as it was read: TGTGCCAGCTCTCCTACGTACTCCTACAATGAG. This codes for CASSPTYSYNE. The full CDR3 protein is CASSPTYSYNEQFF.

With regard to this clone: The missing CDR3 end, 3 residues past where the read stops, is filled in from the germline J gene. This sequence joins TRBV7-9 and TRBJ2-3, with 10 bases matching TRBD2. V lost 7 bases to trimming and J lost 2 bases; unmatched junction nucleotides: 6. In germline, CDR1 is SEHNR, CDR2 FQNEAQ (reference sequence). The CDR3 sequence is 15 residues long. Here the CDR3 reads CASTISGGNTDTQYF. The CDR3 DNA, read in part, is TGTGCCAGCACTATTAGCGGGGGGAACACAGATACG. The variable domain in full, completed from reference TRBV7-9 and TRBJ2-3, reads DTGVSQNPRHKITKRGQNVTFRCDPISEHNRLYWYRQTLGQGPEFLTYFQNEAQLEKSRLLSDRFSAERPKGSFSTLEIQRTEQGDSAMYLCASTISGGNTDTQYFGPGTRLTVL.

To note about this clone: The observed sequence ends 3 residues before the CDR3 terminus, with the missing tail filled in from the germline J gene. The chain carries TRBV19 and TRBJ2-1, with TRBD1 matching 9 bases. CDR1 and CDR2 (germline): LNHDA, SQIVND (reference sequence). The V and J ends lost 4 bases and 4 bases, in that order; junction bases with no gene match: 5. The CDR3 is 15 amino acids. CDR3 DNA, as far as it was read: TGTGCCAGTAGTAAGACAGGGGGACTGTACAATGAG. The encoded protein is CASSKTGGLYNE. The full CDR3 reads CASSKTGGLYNEQFF.

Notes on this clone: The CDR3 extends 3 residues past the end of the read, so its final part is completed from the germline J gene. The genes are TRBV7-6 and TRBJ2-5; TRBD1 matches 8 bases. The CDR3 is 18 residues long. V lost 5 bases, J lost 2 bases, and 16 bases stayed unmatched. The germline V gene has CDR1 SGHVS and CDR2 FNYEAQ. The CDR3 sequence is CASSPGTYRGSKQETQYF. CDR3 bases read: TGTGCCAGCAGCCCCGGGACCTACAGGGGGTCCAAACAAGAGACC.

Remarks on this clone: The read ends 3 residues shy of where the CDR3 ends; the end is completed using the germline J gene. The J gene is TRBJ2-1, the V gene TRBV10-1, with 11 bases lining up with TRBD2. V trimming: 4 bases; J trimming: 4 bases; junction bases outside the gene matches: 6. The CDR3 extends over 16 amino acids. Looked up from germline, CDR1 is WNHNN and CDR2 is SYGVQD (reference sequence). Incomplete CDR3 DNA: TGCGCCAGCAGTGTAACCGGGACTAGCGGTTACAATGAG. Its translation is CASSVTGTSGYNE. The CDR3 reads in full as CASSVTGTSGYNEQFF.

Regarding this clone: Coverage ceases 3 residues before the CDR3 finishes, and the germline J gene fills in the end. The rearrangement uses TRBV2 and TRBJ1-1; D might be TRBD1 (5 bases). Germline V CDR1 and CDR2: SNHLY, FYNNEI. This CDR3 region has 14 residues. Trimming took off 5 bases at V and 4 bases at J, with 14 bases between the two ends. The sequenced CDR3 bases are TGTGCCAGCAGTCGCCGACCCAGGGTCACTGAA. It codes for CASSRRPRVTE. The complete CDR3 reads CASSRRPRVTEAFF.

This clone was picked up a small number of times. Partial CDR3 DNA: TGTGCCAGCAGTAGGGGGCACTCGAACACCGGGGAG. This sequence encodes CASSRGHSNTGE. The whole CDR3 protein reads CASSRGHSNTGELFF. The chain employs TRBV6-2 or TRBV6-3 and TRBJ2-2; TRBD1 matches at 7 bases. The CDR3 goes on 3 residues after the read ends, and that part is filled in from the germline J gene. The CDR3 loop spans 15 amino acids. The junction had 3 bases not matched to a gene; V was cut back by 5 bases and J by 0 bases. CDR1 is MNHEY, CDR2 SVGEGT, per germline.

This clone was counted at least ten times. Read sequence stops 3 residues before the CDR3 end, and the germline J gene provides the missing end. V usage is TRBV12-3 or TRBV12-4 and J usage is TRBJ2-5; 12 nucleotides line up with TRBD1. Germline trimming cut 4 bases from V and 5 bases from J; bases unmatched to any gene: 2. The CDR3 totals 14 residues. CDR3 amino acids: CASSSGQGAETQYF. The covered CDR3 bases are TGTGCCAGCAGTTCGGGACAGGGGGCGGAGACC.

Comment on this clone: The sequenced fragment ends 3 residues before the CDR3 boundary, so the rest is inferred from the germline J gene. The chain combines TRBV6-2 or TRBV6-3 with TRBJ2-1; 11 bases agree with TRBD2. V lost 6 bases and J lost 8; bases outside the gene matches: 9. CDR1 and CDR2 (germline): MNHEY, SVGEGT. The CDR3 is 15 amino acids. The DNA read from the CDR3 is TGTGCCAGCAGCTACACTAGCGGGAGAGGTGATGAG. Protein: CASSYTSGRGDE. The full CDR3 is CASSYTSGRGDEQFF.

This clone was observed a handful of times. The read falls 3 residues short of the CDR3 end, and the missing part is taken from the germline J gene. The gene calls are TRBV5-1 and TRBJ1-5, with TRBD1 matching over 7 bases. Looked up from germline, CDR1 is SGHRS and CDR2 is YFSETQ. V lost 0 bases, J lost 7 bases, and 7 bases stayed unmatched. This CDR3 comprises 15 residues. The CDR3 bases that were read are TGCGCCAGCAGCTTGGGACAGGGCCGTGGACAGCCC. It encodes CASSLGQGRGQP. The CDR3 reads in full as CASSLGQGRGQPQHF.

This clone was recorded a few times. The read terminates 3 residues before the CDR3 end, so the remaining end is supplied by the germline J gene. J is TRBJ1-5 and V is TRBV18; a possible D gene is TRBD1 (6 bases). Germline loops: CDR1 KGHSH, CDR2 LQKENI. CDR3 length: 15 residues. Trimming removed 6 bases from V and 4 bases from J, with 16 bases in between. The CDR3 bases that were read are TGTGCCAGCTCCTACACCTACACAGGGAATCAGCCC. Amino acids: CASSYTYTGNQP. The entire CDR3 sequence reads CASSYTYTGNQPQHF.

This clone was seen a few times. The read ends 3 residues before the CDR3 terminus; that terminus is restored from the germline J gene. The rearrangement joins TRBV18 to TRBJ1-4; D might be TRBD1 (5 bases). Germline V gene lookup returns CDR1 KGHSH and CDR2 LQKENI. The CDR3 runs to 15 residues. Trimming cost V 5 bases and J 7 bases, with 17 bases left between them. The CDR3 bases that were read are TGTGCCAGCTCAACCCTTAACGCGGGGACTGAAAAA. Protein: CASSTLNAGTEK. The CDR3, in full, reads CASSTLNAGTEKLFF. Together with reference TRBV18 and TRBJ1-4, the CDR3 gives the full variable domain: NAGVMQNPRHLVRRRGQEARLRCSPMKGHSHVYWYRQLPEEGLKFMVYLQKENIIDESGMPKERFSAEFPKEGPSILRIQQVVRGDSAAYFCASSTLNAGTEKLFFGSGTQLSVL.

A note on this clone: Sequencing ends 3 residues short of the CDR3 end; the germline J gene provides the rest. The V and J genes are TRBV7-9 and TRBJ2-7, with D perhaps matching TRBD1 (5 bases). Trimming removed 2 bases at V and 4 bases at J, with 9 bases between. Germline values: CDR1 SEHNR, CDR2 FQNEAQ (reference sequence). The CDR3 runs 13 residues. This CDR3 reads CASSLWGGYEQYF. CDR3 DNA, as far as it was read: TGTGCCAGCAGCTTATGGGGCGGATACGAG.

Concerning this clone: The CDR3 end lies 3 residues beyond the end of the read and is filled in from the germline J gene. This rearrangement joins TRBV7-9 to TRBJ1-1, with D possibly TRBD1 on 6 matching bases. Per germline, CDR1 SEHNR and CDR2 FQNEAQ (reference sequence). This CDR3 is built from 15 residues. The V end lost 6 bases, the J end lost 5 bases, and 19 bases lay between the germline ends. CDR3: CASSTQGQGWTEAFF. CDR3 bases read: TGTGCCAGCAGTACTCAGGGCCAGGGGTGGACTGAA.